These T cell receptor beta chains were read from a single sample in a study of blood T cell repertoires in COVID-19. The protocol was immunoSEQ multiplex PCR, while the TCRdb copy is restricted to in-frame clones and leaves out a portion. The sample lists tens of thousands of clones, 84% occurring once. The sample consisted of peripheral blood. These TCRs come from a man aged 50-60 years with acute or convalescent COVID-19. Each CDR3 is given with its conserved first and last residue. D genes are given only for firm matches. Size is stated for part of the rows, as once, few or many counts, or as a class when the clone is expanded.

few,-,TRBV27,TRBJ1-2,TGTGCCAGCAGTTTCGGGACAAATAAGAACTATGGCTACACCTTC,CASSFGTNKNYGYTF
-,TRBD2,TRBV2,TRBJ2-5,TGTGCCAGCAGGAAACTAGCGAACCAAGAGACCCAGTACTTC,CASRKLANQETQYF
-,-,TRBV6-4,TRBJ2-4,TGTGCCAGCTCCCTAACAGGAGATAAGGGGAACATTCAGTACTTC,CASSLTGDKGNIQYF
-,-,TRBV19,TRBJ2-5,TGTGCCAGTAGTAGGGGCAGGGTGGCGGAGACCCAGTACTTC,CASSRGRVAETQYF
-,-,TRBV14,TRBJ1-1,TGTGCCAGCAGCCAAGTTCTTGTTGCTGAAGCTTTCTTT,CASSQVLVAEAFF
once,TRBD1,TRBV10-3,TRBJ1-5,TGTGCCATCAGTGAGTCGAACGTGTTCGGGACAGGGAACAATCAGCCCCAGCATTTT,CAISESNVFGTGNNQPQHF
-,TRBD1,TRBV5-1,TRBJ1-2,TGCGCCAGCAGCGATGACAGGGCAAATAACTATGGCTACACCTTC,CASSDDRANNYGYTF
-,TRBD1,TRBV6-1,TRBJ1-5,TGTGCCAGCAGTGAAGCGCTTCCGAGGACAGGGAGCAATCAGCCCCAGCATTTT,CASSEALPRTGSNQPQHF
once,TRBD2,TRBV7-2,TRBJ2-1,TGTGCCAGCAGCTTACGGGGGGATGGTTACAATGAGCAGTTCTTC,CASSLRGDGYNEQFF
-,-,TRBV19,TRBJ2-6,TGTGCCAGTAGTCCTCAAGGGGGCTCTGGGGCCAACGTCCTGACTTTC,CASSPQGGSGANVLTF
once,-,TRBV4-3,TRBJ1-4,TGCGCCAGCAGCCAAGATATAGGGGCGGGAAATGAAAAACTGTTTTTT,CASSQDIGAGNEKLFF
-,-,TRBV27,TRBJ2-2,TGTGCCAGCAGTCAGCGGCGGGGCAGAGGCCCAACCGGGGAGCTGTTTTTT,CASSQRRGRGPTGELFF
-,-,TRBV6-2/TRBV6-3,TRBJ2-7,TGTGCCAGCAGTTACCCGGCCAGCAGACACTCCTACGAGCAGTACTTC,CASSYPASRHSYEQYF
-,TRBD2,TRBV24-1,TRBJ2-1,TGTGCCACCAGTGATGTCGGACGTTCTCCGGGACTAGGAGTCGATGAGCAGTTCTTC,CATSDVGRSPGLGVDEQFF
-,-,TRBV25-1,TRBJ2-2,TGTGCCAGCAGGGGTCAGGCCGGGAGAGGGTACACCGGGGAGCTGTTTTTT,CASRGQAGRGYTGELFF
-,TRBD1,TRBV9,TRBJ2-2,TGTGCCAGCGGTCAGGGGGCCGGGGAGCTGTTTTTT,CASGQGAGELFF